The next 21 T cell receptor beta chains were all read from a single sample in a study of shared clonotypes between healthy human individuals. CD45RO-negative, CCR7-positively selected cells formed the naive CD8 fraction, excluding terminally differentiated effector memory CD45RA+ cells. Sequenced by immunoSEQ multiplex PCR; TCRdb stores in-frame clones only, minus some. This sample has hundreds of thousands of clones, with about 95% found just once. The sequenced sample consisted of naive CD8+ T cells sorted from blood. These receptors were collected from a woman in her twenties or thirties in good health.

The gene calls are TRBV5-6 and TRBJ2-2, with TRBD2 as a possible D gene (5 bases). The CDR3 consists of 12 residues. Germline V gives CDR1 SGHDT, CDR2 YYEEEE. V dropped 4 bases and J dropped 6 bases, with 7 bases sitting between them. CDR3 sequence (DNA): TGTGCCAGCAGCCCGGGATCCGGGGAGCTGTTTTTT. Translated, it gives CASSPGSGELFF. Full variable domain (outside the CDR3, taken from reference TRBV5-6 and TRBJ2-2): DAGVTQSPTHLIKTRGQQVTLRCSPKSGHDTVSWYQQALGQGPQFIFQYYEEEERQRGNFPDRFSGHQFPNYSSELNVNALLLGDSALYLCASSPGSGELFFGEGSRLTVL.

The chain has TRBV27 and TRBJ1-3; no definite D call. In germline, CDR1 is MNHEY, CDR2 SMNVEV (reference sequence). The CDR3 length is 15 residues. Trimming removed 2 bases at V and 0 bases at J, with 8 bases between. Here the CDR3 reads CASSLGPNSGNTIYF. The CDR3 DNA reads TGTGCCAGCAGTTTAGGACCGAACTCTGGAAACACCATATATTTT.

The rearrangement joins TRBV5-1 to TRBJ2-1; 7 bases are shared with TRBD2. Trimming at V came to 0 bases and at J to 6 bases, leaving 9 bases not matched to a gene. CDR3 length: 16 amino acids. Germline V gene data show CDR1 as SGHRS and CDR2 as YFSETQ. The CDR3 reads CASSLVERDSSNEQFF. The CDR3 coding sequence is TGCGCCAGCAGCTTGGTCGAGCGGGACTCGTCCAATGAGCAGTTCTTC.

This clone has just one count. The chain has TRBV28 and TRBJ2-1; 12 bases fit TRBD2. The CDR3 is made up of 16 amino acids. Trimming at V came to 3 bases and at J to 6 bases, leaving 6 bases not matched to a gene. Germline V gives CDR1 MDHEN, CDR2 SYDVKM. CDR3 protein: CASSLWTSGNPNEQFF. The CDR3 nucleotides are TGTGCCAGCAGTTTGTGGACTAGCGGGAACCCCAATGAGCAGTTCTTC.

The CDR3 nucleotides are TGTGCCAGCTCACCGGACAGGGCTGGAGAGACCCAGTACTTC. It yields the protein CASSPDRAGETQYF. The rearrangement links TRBV18 to TRBJ2-5, with 8 bases aligning to TRBD1. This CDR3 is built from 14 residues. V lost 3 bases, J lost 4 bases, and 4 bases stayed unmatched. The germline V gene has CDR1 KGHSH and CDR2 LQKENI.

V gene TRBV7-8 combines with J gene TRBJ2-1; 9 nucleotides align to TRBD2. The CDR3 covers 15 residues. Germline CDR1 SGHVS, CDR2 FQNEAQ. V shed 4 bases and J 8 bases; nucleotides not matched to a gene: 9. The chain's CDR3 is CASSSLAGAVDEQFF. The CDR3 bases are TGTGCCAGCAGCTCGTTAGCGGGAGCAGTTGATGAGCAGTTCTTC. Full variable domain (missing parts from reference TRBV7-8 and TRBJ2-1): GAGVSQSPRYKVAKRGQDVALRCDPISGHVSLFWYQQALGQGPEFLTYFQNEAQLDKSGLPSDRFFAERPEGSVSTLKIQRTQQEDSAVYLCASSSLAGAVDEQFFGPGTRLTVL.

This chain connects TRBV9 to TRBJ1-2, with D possibly being TRBD1 (6 bases). The CDR3 is 13 residues long. The germline V and J ends were trimmed by 4 bases and 2 bases, with 9 bases remaining between them. Germline V CDR1 and CDR2: SGDLS, YYNGEE. CDR3 DNA: TGTGCCAGCAGCACAGGGACCAACTATGGCTACACCTTC. This sequence encodes CASSTGTNYGYTF.

This sequence joins TRBV27 and TRBJ2-7, with 7 bases fitting TRBD2. The CDR3 is made up of 17 amino acids. Germline CDR1 and CDR2: MNHEY and SMNVEV (reference sequence). V lost 4 bases and J lost 5; bases outside the gene matches: 17. The chain's CDR3 is CASSSAVVYEGGHEQYF. CDR3 nucleotides: TGTGCCAGCAGTTCAGCCGTTGTCTATGAGGGAGGGCACGAGCAGTACTTC.

This chain uses TRBV4-2 with TRBJ1-2, with TRBD1 matching over 8 bases. The CDR3 extends over 15 amino acids. CDR1 is LGHNA, CDR2 YNFKEQ, per germline. The junction had 8 bases not matched to a gene; V was cut back by 4 bases and J by 4 bases. CDR3: CASSPGQGTGYGYTF. In nucleotides, the CDR3 is TGTGCCAGCAGCCCCGGACAGGGCACTGGCTATGGCTACACCTTC.

This clone appeared a single time. J is TRBJ2-7 and V is TRBV28; 9 positions agree with TRBD1. The CDR3 length is 14 residues. CDR1 and CDR2 from the germline V gene are MDHEN and SYDVKM. J lost 5 bases, V lost 7 bases, and 9 bases had no gene match. DNA for the CDR3: TGTGCCAGCACCCTACAGGACAGGGGAGACGAGCAGTACTTC. Its protein is CASTLQDRGDEQYF.

This rearrangement joins TRBV28 to TRBJ2-7, with 9 bases matching TRBD2. Germline V gene lookup returns CDR1 MDHEN and CDR2 SYDVKM. The CDR3 has 15 amino acids. The V and J ends lost 3 bases and 2 bases, in that order; junction bases with no gene match: 5. DNA for the CDR3: TGTGCCAGCAGTTTGGAGCGGGAGGTACCCTACGAGCAGTACTTC. It specifies CASSLEREVPYEQYF.

The chain combines TRBV5-1 with TRBJ2-7; 13 positions agree with TRBD2. Germline CDR1 reads SGHRS; CDR2 reads YFSETQ. V lost 5 bases and J lost 2; bases outside the gene matches: 4. The CDR3 runs 15 residues. CDR3 nucleotides: TGCGCCAGCAGGCGCACTAGCGGGAGGGCCTACGAGCAGTACTTC. Translation gives CASRRTSGRAYEQYF.

The J gene is TRBJ2-1, the V gene TRBV5-1; the match to TRBD2 covers 9 bases. V was pared by 1 base and J by 5 bases, with 7 bases of the junction left unmatched. Germline lookup yields CDR1 SGHRS and CDR2 YFSETQ. CDR3 length: 16 amino acids. The CDR3 region has the DNA TGCGCCAGCAGCTTGCGACTAGCGGTAAGCCACAATGAGCAGTTCTTC. Protein product: CASSLRLAVSHNEQFF.

This clone was found once. V gene TRBV7-7 combines with J gene TRBJ2-7; TRBD1 or TRBD2 may be the D gene (5 bases each). Germline V gene lookup returns CDR1 SSHAT and CDR2 FNYEAQ (reference sequence). The CDR3 consists of 15 residues. Trimming pared 2 bases from V and 2 bases from J, leaving 13 bases between. CDR3: CASSLSGTVTYEQYF. DNA of the CDR3: TGTGCCAGCAGCTTATCCGGGACGGTCACCTACGAGCAGTACTTC.

CDR3 DNA sequence: TGTGCCAGCAGCAAGACCAGCAATGAGCAGTTCTTC. Protein: CASSKTSNEQFF. The chain couples TRBV27 to TRBJ2-1, with D uncertain. The V end lost 6 bases, the J end lost 6 bases, and 9 bases lay between the germline ends. Germline values: CDR1 MNHEY, CDR2 SMNVEV (reference sequence). The CDR3 consists of 12 residues.

Here the CDR3 reads CASSLARLAGGPGGELFF. Here the CDR3 DNA reads TGTGCCAGCAGCTTAGCAAGACTAGCGGGAGGGCCTGGCGGGGAGCTGTTTTTT. V gene TRBV7-2 combines with J gene TRBJ2-2; 14 bases map to TRBD2. Germline V gene lookup returns CDR1 SGHTA and CDR2 FQGNSA. The ends lost 0 bases at V and 7 bases at J; junction bases unmatched: 7. This CDR3 is built from 18 residues. The complete variable domain, with remaining parts taken from reference TRBV7-2 and TRBJ2-2, reads GAGVSQSPSNKVTEKGKDVELRCDPISGHTALYWYRQSLGQGLEFLIYFQGNSAPDKSGLPSDRFSAERTGGSVSTLTIQRTQQEDSAVYLCASSLARLAGGPGGELFFGEGSRLTVL.

This clone was observed a single time. The chain couples TRBV7-2 to TRBJ2-6; D call uncertain. This CDR3 has 18 residues. V lost 5 bases, J lost 5 bases, and 22 bases lay in between. Germline CDR1 is SGHTA and CDR2 is FQGNSA. The CDR3 sequence: CASSPQSRRQSRANVLTF. CDR3 nucleotide sequence: TGTGCCAGCAGCCCGCAGAGCAGACGACAAAGTCGGGCCAACGTCCTGACTTTC. Together with reference TRBV7-2 and TRBJ2-6, the CDR3 gives the full variable domain: GAGVSQSPSNKVTEKGKDVELRCDPISGHTALYWYRQSLGQGLEFLIYFQGNSAPDKSGLPSDRFSAERTGGSVSTLTIQRTQQEDSAVYLCASSPQSRRQSRANVLTFGAGSRLTVL.

The chain is built from TRBV6-1 and TRBJ1-3; tentatively, D is TRBD1 (5 bases). The V gene's germline CDR1 is MNHNS and CDR2 SASEGT. The CDR3 has 14 residues. The ends were cut back, 3 bases at V and 2 bases at J, with 8 bases in the middle. The CDR3 reads CASSEGLAGNTIYF. The CDR3 DNA follows: TGTGCCAGCAGTGAGGGACTTGCTGGAAACACCATATATTTT.

V gene TRBV28 combines with J gene TRBJ1-2; D is possibly TRBD1 (5 bases). Trimming cost V 7 bases and J 5 bases, with 20 bases left between them. Germline CDR1 MDHEN, CDR2 SYDVKM. The CDR3 covers 15 residues. This chain's CDR3 is CASTHLWGPGYGYTF. CDR3 in DNA: TGTGCCAGCACTCACCTATGGGGCCCTGGATATGGCTACACCTTC.

CDR3 residues: CASSLLLGTGELFF. CDR3 DNA sequence: TGTGCCAGCAGCTTATTACTGGGCACCGGGGAGCTGTTTTTT. The chain uses TRBV7-9 and TRBJ2-2; D is unclear. This CDR3 comprises 14 residues. Germline CDR1 is SEHNR and CDR2 is FQNEAQ (reference sequence). The V gene lost 2 bases and the J gene lost 4 bases, with 8 bases spanning the gap.

CDR3 in DNA: TGCGCCAGCAGCTCGACGGGACTAGTGAGGAATGAGCAGTTCTTC. This sequence encodes CASSSTGLVRNEQFF. This rearrangement joins TRBV5-1 to TRBJ2-1; 8 bases match TRBD2. The CDR3 loop spans 15 amino acids. Trimming took 3 bases from V and 7 from J; bases not matched to a gene: 9. CDR1 is SGHRS, CDR2 YFSETQ, per germline.